This T cell receptor (beta chain) was identified during a study of cytomegalovirus exposure and HLA in healthy donors. Broader study findings: Based on reports, TCR beta sequences accurately predicted HLA-A and HLA-B alleles for most subjects. When analyzed later, a missense DCLRE1C variant was found to be linked to TCR beta V- and J-gene trimming. In a later analysis, TCR association rates varied by HLA locus: DRB1 most, HLA-C fewest. What a later analysis reportedly showed was that an Asian-associated ancestry cluster had fewer N-insertions than the roughly 700-donor mean.

The PCR had 60 Vbeta and 13 Jbeta primers. Repertoires were generated with immunoSEQ multiplex PCR, while TCRdb's copy carries only in-frame clones and drops some. The sample shows under 150,000 clones, about 70% of them seen only once. There are 12 residues in the CDR3. V lost 2 bases and J lost 7, with 8 bases in between. Germline V gives CDR1 MNHEY, CDR2 SVGAGI. The sample holds a few counts of this clone. Its specificity is not known. Sequencing was carried out using PBMCs. The sequence came from a woman aged 35 to 49 in good health and CMV-seronegative. The J gene is TRBJ1-1, the V gene TRBV6-5, with TRBD1 as a possible D gene (5 bases). CDR3 DNA: TGTGCCAGCAGTTACGCAGGGCTTGAAGCTTTCTTT. It codes for CASSYAGLEAFF.